This T cell receptor beta chain stems from a study of T cells in Graves' hyperthyroidism and ophthalmopathy. Turning to the study itself: The blood sample was taken at first diagnosis, before treatment began. General study results and limits: Most clonotypes expanded in thyroid above 0.001 were likewise present in blood.

Details on this clonotype: Its antigen is unknown.

The TCR beta CDR3 regions underwent amplification using RNA transcripts as the source. Initially, a first-round RT-PCR of the TCR CDR3 employed the HTBI primer set. Using its own MiXCR run on the multiplex PCR reads, TCRdb lists one record per CDR3 protein. The sample holds approximately 350,000 distinct CDR3 sequences, approximately 16% seen once. V was clipped by 7 bases and J by 3 bases, with 8 bases between them. Germline V lookup: CDR1 SGDLS, CDR2 YYNGEE. This CDR3 is 12 amino acids long. Diagnoses were made from clinical symptoms, serum measures (thyroxine and TRAb), thyroid ultrasound and orbital computed tomography.

Material: blood. The TCR was taken from a woman aged 60-75 years with Graves' ophthalmopathy. The chain links TRBV9 to TRBJ1-5, with D maybe TRBD1 (6 bases). The CDR3 DNA is TGTGCCAGCGGGGGGGCCAATCAGCCCCAGCATTTT. As protein: CASGGANQPQHF.